Each of the 17 T cell receptor beta chains below was sequenced from the same sample in a study of T cells in Graves' hyperthyroidism and ophthalmopathy. It was RNA transcripts that yielded the amplified TCR beta CDR3 regions. The HTBI set primed first-round TCR CDR3 RT-PCR. One entry per CDR3 protein, called by TCRdb with MiXCR from the multiplex PCR reads. In the table there are about 360,000 distinct CDR3 sequences, 15% to 19% of which are singletons. The sample consisted of blood. These receptors originate from a woman younger than 30 with Graves' hyperthyroidism that later progressed to Graves' ophthalmopathy.

A note on this clonotype: This may stem from a read error, because a much larger clone lies one nucleotide away. The chain combines TRBV10-3 with TRBJ2-6, with D tentatively TRBD1 (5 bases). Germline CDR1 reads ENHRY; CDR2 reads SYGVKD. The CDR3 covers 17 residues. The chain's CDR3 is CAIGESGHFSGANVLTF. CDR3 nucleotide sequence: TGTGCCATCGGTGAGTCTGGACACTTCTCTGGGGCCAACGTCCTGACTTTC.

This clonotype was counted ten times or more. J is TRBJ1-1 and V is TRBV3-1; 11 bases align to TRBD1. The CDR3 contains 16 residues. CDR1 LGHDT and CDR2 YNNKEL come from the germline V gene (reference sequence). Unmatched junction bases numbered 8, after V lost 6 bases and J lost 2 bases. CDR3: CASRPVGTGGNTEAFF. Written as DNA, the CDR3 is TGTGCCAGCAGGCCTGTTGGGACAGGGGGAAACACTGAAGCTTTCTTT.

The CDR3 protein is CASSLDGTSGHEQYF. The DNA of the CDR3 is TGTGCCAGCAGCTTAGATGGGACTAGCGGCCACGAGCAGTACTTC. This chain joins TRBV7-8 and TRBJ2-7; 11 bases align to TRBD2. The CDR3 covers 15 residues. With V trimmed by 1 base and J by 5 bases, 4 bases remained unmatched. Germline assignment: CDR1 SGHVS and CDR2 FQNEAQ. The whole variable domain, filled in from reference TRBV7-8 and TRBJ2-7, reads GAGVSQSPRYKVAKRGQDVALRCDPISGHVSLFWYQQALGQGPEFLTYFQNEAQLDKSGLPSDRFFAERPEGSVSTLKIQRTQQEDSAVYLCASSLDGTSGHEQYFGPGTRLTVT.

This clonotype was counted many times. The chain joins TRBV28 to TRBJ2-7; 9 bases align to TRBD1. The CDR3 runs 14 residues. The trim removed 8 bases at V and 4 bases at J, leaving 9 bases unmatched. The germline CDR1 and CDR2 sequences are MDHEN and SYDVKM. CDR3 residues: CASGYGTGLYEQYF. The CDR3 DNA reads TGTGCCAGCGGGTACGGGACAGGGCTGTACGAGCAGTACTTC.

This clonotype showed up just a few times. The CDR3 region is CASSFRAAYYGYTF. DNA of the CDR3: TGTGCCAGCAGCTTCAGAGCAGCTTACTATGGCTACACCTTC. The rearrangement uses TRBV5-6 and TRBJ1-2, with unresolved D. V lost 2 bases and J lost 3, with 11 bases in between. The CDR3 sequence is 14 residues long. Germline V gene sequence: CDR1 SGHDT, CDR2 YYEEEE.

A remark on this clonotype: The conserved phenylalanine or tryptophan normally closing the CDR3 is absent here, so this likely arose from a read error. J is TRBJ2-5 and V is TRBV28; tentatively, D is TRBD1 or TRBD2 (5 bases each). The CDR3 is 14 amino acids. The V end lost 7 bases, the J end lost 3 bases, and 15 bases lay between the germline ends. Germline V lookup: CDR1 MDHEN, CDR2 SYDVKM. The chain's CDR3 is CASTTRGSEETQYL. The DNA for the CDR3 is TGTGCCAGCACCACAAGGGGTAGCGAAGAGACCCAGTACCTC.

The genes are TRBV12-3 or TRBV12-4 and TRBJ1-3, with a possible D match to TRBD1 (5 bases). This CDR3 has 11 amino acids. The V and J ends lost 10 bases and 10 bases respectively, with 14 bases between them. The CDR3 protein is CATHGGQTIYF. In DNA, the CDR3 is TGTGCCACCCATGGGGGTCAAACCATATATTTT.

This clonotype was recorded at least ten times. The chain joins TRBV28 to TRBJ1-1; D might be TRBD1 (6 bases). CDR3 size: 15 residues. Germline lookup yields CDR1 MDHEN and CDR2 SYDVKM. The ends were cut back, 6 bases at V and 4 bases at J, with 18 bases in the middle. CDR3 nucleotides: TGTGCCAGCAGCACCTACAGGGTGGTGACCACTGAAGCTTTCTTT. It is translated as CASSTYRVVTTEAFF.

This clonotype has at least ten counts. This chain links TRBV24-1 with TRBJ2-5; D perhaps matches TRBD1 (6 bases). Between the trimmed V and J ends, which lost 4 bases and 1 base, there was a span of 15 bases. The CDR3 spans 16 residues. Germline assignment: CDR1 KGHDR and CDR2 SFDVKD. CDR3 coding DNA: TGTGCCACCAGTGACAAAACTTCGACAGGCCAAGAGACCCAGTACTTC. Its translation is CATSDKTSTGQETQYF.

The CDR3: CSVDREITQYF. The DNA for the CDR3 is TGCAGCGTTGACAGGGAAATTACCCAGTACTTC. The rearrangement joins TRBV29-1 to TRBJ2-5, with D perhaps TRBD1 (5 bases). The ends were cut back, 3 bases at V and 8 bases at J, with 10 bases in the middle. CDR3 length: 11 residues. The germline gives CDR1 SQVTM, CDR2 ANQGSEA.

Remarks on this clonotype: This may stem from a read error, because a much larger clone lies one nucleotide away. The chain links TRBV28 to TRBJ2-7; D perhaps matches TRBD2 (5 bases). The CDR3 extends over 15 amino acids. Germline V gene sequence: CDR1 MDHEN, CDR2 SYDVKM. V lost 6 bases and J lost 0, with 15 bases in between. CDR3 nucleotide sequence: TGTGCCAGCAGCCGCACCACTAGTACCTCCTACGAGCAGTACTTC. Its protein product is CASSRTTSTSYEQYF.

This clonotype was recorded at least ten times. The chain has TRBV6-1 and TRBJ2-5; 9 bases match TRBD1. Germline values: CDR1 MNHNS, CDR2 SASEGT. V lost 7 bases to trimming and J lost 2 bases; unmatched junction nucleotides: 5. The CDR3 extends over 14 amino acids. In DNA form, the CDR3 reads TGTGCCAGCAACCCGACAGGGGGGCAAGAGACCCAGTACTTC. This encodes CASNPTGGQETQYF.

A word on this clonotype: At one end the junction does not follow the germline gene, possibly because of a read error. V gene TRBV11-3 combines with J gene TRBJ2-1; 13 bases match TRBD2. The CDR3 is 15 residues long. Germline-derived CDR1 and CDR2 are SGHNT and YENEEA. The CDR3 region is CASSLGLAGVREQFF. The CDR3 region has the DNA TGTGCCAGCAGTTTAGGACTAGCGGGAGTTCGTGAGCAGTTCTTC. Drawing the rest from reference TRBV11-3 and TRBJ2-1, the complete variable domain is EAGVVQSPRYKIIEKKQPVAFWCNPISGHNTLYWYLQNLGQGPELLIRYENEEAVDDSQLPKDRFSAERLKGVDSTLKIQPAELGDSAVYLCASSLGLAGVREQFFGPGTRLTVL.

A few counts support this clonotype. The chain employs TRBV16 and TRBJ1-1; D gene uncertain. Germline V lookup: CDR1 KGHSY, CDR2 FQNENV. This CDR3 is 15 amino acids long. V was trimmed by 1 base and J by 7 bases, leaving 16 bases between them. CDR3 DNA sequence: TGTGCCAGCAGCCAATTTCTTTCTGTCGATTTTGAAGCTTTCTTT. This translates into CASSQFLSVDFEAFF. The complete variable domain, with remaining parts taken from reference TRBV16 and TRBJ1-1, reads GEEVAQTPKHLVRGEGQKAKLYCAPIKGHSYVFWYQQVLKNEFKFLISFQNENVFDETGMPKERFSAKCLPNSPCSLEIQATKLEDSAVYFCASSQFLSVDFEAFFGQGTRLTVV.

This clonotype showed up many times. The chain couples TRBV6-5 to TRBJ2-1, with D hard to call. Trimming took 2 bases from V and 7 from J, leaving 9 bases between them. This CDR3 region has 13 residues. Germline-derived CDR1 and CDR2 are MNHEY and SVGAGI. The CDR3 DNA follows: TGTGCCAGCAGTTACGATGACGGGAATGAGCAGTTCTTC. Translation gives CASSYDDGNEQFF.

This clonotype has a count of ten or more. The chain uses TRBV25-1 and TRBJ1-1; no reliable D call. The CDR3 is 15 amino acids. CDR1 and CDR2 (germline): MGHDK, SYGVNS. V was clipped by 0 bases and J by 4 bases, with 12 bases between them. The CDR3 is CASSEYWQRPTEAFF. In nucleotides, the CDR3 is TGTGCCAGCAGTGAATATTGGCAGCGCCCCACTGAAGCTTTCTTT.

This clonotype was observed many times. The rearrangement links TRBV2 to TRBJ2-7; D call uncertain. V lost 4 bases and J 2 bases, leaving 12 bases between the germline ends. This CDR3 is 14 amino acids long. Germline V gene lookup returns CDR1 SNHLY and CDR2 FYNNEI. DNA for the CDR3: TGTGCCAGCAGTGCTCAGGTCATCACCTACGAGCAGTACTTC. It translates to CASSAQVITYEQYF.